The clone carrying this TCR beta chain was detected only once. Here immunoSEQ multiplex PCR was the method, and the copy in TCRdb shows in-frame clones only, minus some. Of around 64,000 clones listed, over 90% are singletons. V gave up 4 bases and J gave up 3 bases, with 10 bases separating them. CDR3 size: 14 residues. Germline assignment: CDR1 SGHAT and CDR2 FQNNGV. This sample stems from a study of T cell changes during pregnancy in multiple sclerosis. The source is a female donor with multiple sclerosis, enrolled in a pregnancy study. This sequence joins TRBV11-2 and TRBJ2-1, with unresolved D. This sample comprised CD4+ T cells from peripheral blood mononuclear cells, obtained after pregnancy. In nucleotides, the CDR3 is TGTGCCAGCAGCTCTTTGCGGCTCTACAATGAGCAGTTCTTC. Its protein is CASSSLRLYNEQFF.